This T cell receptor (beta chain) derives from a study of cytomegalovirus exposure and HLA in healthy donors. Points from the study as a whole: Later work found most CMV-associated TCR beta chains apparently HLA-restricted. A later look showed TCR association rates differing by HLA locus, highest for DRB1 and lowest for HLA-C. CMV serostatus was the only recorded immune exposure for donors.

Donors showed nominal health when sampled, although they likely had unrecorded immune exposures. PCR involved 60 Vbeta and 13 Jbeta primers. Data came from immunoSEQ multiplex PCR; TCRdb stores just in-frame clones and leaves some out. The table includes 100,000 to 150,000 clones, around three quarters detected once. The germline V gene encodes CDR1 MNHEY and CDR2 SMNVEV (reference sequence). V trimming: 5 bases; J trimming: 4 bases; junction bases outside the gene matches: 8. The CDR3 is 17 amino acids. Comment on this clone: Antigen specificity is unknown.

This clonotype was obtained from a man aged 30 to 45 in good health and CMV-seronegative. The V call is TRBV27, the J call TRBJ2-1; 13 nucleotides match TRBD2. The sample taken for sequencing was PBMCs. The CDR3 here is CASSPYGTSGMYNEQFF. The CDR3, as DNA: TGTGCCAGCAGTCCATATGGGACTAGCGGGATGTACAATGAGCAGTTCTTC.